This entry describes one T cell receptor (beta chain). What it binds is unknown. This specimen belongs to a study of Ad26.COV2.S vaccination and SARS-CoV-2 variants. In the study overall: Recipients of Ad26.COV2.S got it intramuscularly, once or twice 56 days apart. Notes on the study in general: Spike-specific TCR breadth in vaccine recipients exceeded that seen in placebo recipients.

The method was immunoSEQ multiplex PCR; TCRdb's version includes in-frame clones alone and lacks a portion of them. The table lists hundreds of thousands of clones, roughly 86% of them singletons. Stated treatment: approximately 18 received Ad26.COV2.S at low or high dose, single or two shots; about 5 received placebo; per-sample allocation not given. At day 63 after the first vaccine or placebo injection, samples were drawn. This CDR3 contains 15 residues. The germline V gene encodes CDR1 MNHEY and CDR2 SMNVEV (reference sequence). The V gene end was trimmed by 4 bases and the J gene end by 4 bases; junction bases not matched to a gene: 3.

The chain is built from TRBV27 and TRBJ2-3; 12 nucleotides line up with TRBD1. The sequence was obtained from a person between 18 and 59 years old who received the Ad26.COV2.S COVID-19 vaccine or a placebo. Material: peripheral blood, obtained in a trial of Ad26.COV2.S vaccine versus placebo. For the CDR3, the DNA is TGTGCCAGCAGTTCCGGGACAGGGGGCGCAGATACGCAGTATTTT. Protein sequence: CASSSGTGGADTQYF.